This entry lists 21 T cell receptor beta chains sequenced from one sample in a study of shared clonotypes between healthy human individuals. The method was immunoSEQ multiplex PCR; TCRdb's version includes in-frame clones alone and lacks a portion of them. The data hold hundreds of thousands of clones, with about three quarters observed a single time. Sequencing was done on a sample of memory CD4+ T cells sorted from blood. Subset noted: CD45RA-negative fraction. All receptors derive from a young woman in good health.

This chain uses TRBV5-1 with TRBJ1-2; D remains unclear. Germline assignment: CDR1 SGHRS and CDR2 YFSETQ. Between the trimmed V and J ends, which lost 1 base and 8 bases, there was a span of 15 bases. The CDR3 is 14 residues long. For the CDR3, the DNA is TGCGCCAGCAGCTTGCGTGGGCGAGCAGAAGGCTACACCTTC. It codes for CASSLRGRAEGYTF. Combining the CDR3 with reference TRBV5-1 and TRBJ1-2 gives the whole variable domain KAGVTQTPRYLIKTRGQQVTLSCSPISGHRSVSWYQQTPGQGLQFLFEYFSETQRNKGNFPGRFSGRQFSNSRSEMNVSTLELGDSALYLCASSLRGRAEGYTFGSGTRLTVV.

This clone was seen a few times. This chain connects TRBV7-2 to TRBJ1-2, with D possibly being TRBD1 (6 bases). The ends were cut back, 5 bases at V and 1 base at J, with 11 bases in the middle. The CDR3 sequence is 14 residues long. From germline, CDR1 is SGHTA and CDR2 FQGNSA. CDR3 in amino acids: CASSLQGGNYGYTF. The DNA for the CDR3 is TGTGCCAGCAGCCTACAGGGTGGTAACTATGGCTACACCTTC.

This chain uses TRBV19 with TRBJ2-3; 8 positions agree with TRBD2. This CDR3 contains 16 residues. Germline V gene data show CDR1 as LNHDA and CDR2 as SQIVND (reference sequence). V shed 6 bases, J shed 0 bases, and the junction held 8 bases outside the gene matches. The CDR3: CASSFSGSPSTDTQYF. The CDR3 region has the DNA TGTGCCAGTAGCTTCAGCGGGAGTCCCAGCACAGATACGCAGTATTTT.

CDR3: CASSRGTPTSLYGYTF. The CDR3 nucleotides read TGTGCCAGCAGCCGTGGGACACCTACCAGCCTCTATGGCTACACCTTC. The rearrangement links TRBV14 to TRBJ1-2, with D perhaps TRBD1 (6 bases). V was shortened by 4 bases and J by 4 bases, with 19 bases between the two germline ends. The V gene's germline CDR1 is SGHDN and CDR2 FVKESK. The CDR3 has 16 amino acids.

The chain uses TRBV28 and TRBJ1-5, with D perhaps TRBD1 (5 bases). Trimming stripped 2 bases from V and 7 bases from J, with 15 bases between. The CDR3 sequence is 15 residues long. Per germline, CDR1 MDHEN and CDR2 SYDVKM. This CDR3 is CASSLPQGRGQPQHF. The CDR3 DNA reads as TGTGCCAGCAGTTTACCGCAGGGTAGAGGACAGCCCCAGCATTTT.

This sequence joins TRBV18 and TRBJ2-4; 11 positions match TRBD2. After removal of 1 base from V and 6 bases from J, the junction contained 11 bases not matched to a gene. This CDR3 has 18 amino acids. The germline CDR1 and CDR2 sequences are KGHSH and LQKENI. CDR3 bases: TGTGCCAGCTCACCACGAGTAGCGGGAGGGCCGAGTATAAACATTCAGTACTTC. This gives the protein CASSPRVAGGPSINIQYF. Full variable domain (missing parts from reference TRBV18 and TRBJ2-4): NAGVMQNPRHLVRRRGQEARLRCSPMKGHSHVYWYRQLPEEGLKFMVYLQKENIIDESGMPKERFSAEFPKEGPSILRIQQVVRGDSAAYFCASSPRVAGGPSINIQYFGAGTRLSVL.

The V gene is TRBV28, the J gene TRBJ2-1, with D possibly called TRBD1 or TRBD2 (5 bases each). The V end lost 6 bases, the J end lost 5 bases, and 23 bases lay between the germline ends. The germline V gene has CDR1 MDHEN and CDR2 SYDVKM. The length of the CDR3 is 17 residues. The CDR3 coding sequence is TGTGCCAGCAGGAAACCTCGGGTGGGGGTCCATAACAATGAGCAGTTCTTC. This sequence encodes CASRKPRVGVHNNEQFF. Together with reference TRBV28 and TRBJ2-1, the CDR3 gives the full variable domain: DVKVTQSSRYLVKRTGEKVFLECVQDMDHENMFWYRQDPGLGLRLIYFSYDVKMKEKGDIPEGYSVSREKKERFSLILESASTNQTSMYLCASRKPRVGVHNNEQFFGPGTRLTVL.

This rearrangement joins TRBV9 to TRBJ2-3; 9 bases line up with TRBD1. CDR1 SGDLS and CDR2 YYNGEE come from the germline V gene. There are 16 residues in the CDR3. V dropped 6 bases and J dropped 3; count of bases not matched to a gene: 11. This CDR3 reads CASNGGTGFYTDTQYF. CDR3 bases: TGTGCCAGCAACGGAGGGACAGGGTTTTATACAGATACGCAGTATTTT.

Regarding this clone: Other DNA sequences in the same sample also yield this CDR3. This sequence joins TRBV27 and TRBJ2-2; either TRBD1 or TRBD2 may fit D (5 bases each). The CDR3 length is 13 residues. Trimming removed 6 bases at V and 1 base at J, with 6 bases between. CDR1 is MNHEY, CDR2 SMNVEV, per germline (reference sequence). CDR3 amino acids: CASRRGNTGELFF. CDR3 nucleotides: TGTGCCAGCAGGAGGGGGAACACCGGGGAGCTGTTTTTT.

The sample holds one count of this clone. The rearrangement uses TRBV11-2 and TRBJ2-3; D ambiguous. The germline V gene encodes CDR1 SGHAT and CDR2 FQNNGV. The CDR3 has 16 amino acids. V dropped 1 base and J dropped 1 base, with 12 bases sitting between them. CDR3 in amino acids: CASSLGVSTRTDTQYF. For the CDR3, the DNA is TGTGCCAGCAGCTTAGGTGTGTCGACTCGCACAGATACGCAGTATTTT.

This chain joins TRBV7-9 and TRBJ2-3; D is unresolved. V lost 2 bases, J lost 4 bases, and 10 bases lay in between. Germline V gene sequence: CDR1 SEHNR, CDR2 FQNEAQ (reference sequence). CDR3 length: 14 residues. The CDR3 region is CASSLRVVADTQYF. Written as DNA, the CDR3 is TGTGCCAGCAGCTTACGGGTGGTTGCAGATACGCAGTATTTT.

CDR3 nucleotides: TGTGCCAGCAGTGTGCAGGGTAGGACCGGGGAGCTGTTTTTT. As protein: CASSVQGRTGELFF. The chain carries TRBV25-1 and TRBJ2-2; possible D gene TRBD1, 5 bases. The length of the CDR3 is 14 residues. Trimming removed 4 bases at V and 5 bases at J, with 11 bases between. Germline assignment: CDR1 MGHDK and CDR2 SYGVNS.

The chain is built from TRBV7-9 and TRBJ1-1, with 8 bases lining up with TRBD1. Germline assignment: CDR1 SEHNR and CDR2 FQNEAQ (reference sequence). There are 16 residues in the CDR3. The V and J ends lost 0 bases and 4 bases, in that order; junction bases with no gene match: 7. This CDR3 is CASSLAIDRGGTEAFF. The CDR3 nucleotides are TGTGCCAGCAGCTTAGCCATAGACAGGGGAGGCACTGAAGCTTTCTTT. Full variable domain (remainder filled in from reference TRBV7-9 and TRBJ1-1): DTGVSQNPRHKITKRGQNVTFRCDPISEHNRLYWYRQTLGQGPEFLTYFQNEAQLEKSRLLSDRFSAERPKGSFSTLEIQRTEQGDSAMYLCASSLAIDRGGTEAFFGQGTRLTVV.

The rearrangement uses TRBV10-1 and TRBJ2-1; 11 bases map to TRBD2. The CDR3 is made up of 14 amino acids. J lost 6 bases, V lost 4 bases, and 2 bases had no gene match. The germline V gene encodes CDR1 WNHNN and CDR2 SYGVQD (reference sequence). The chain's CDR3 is CASSGGLAVNEQFF. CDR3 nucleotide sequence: TGCGCCAGCAGTGGGGGACTAGCGGTCAATGAGCAGTTCTTC.

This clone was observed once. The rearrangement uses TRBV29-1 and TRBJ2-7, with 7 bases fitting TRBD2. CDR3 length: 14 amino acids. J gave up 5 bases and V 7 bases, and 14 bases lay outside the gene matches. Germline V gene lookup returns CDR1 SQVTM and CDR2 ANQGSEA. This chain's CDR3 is CSARTGGIRHEQYF. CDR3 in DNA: TGCAGCGCCCGAACGGGGGGAATTCGCCACGAGCAGTACTTC.

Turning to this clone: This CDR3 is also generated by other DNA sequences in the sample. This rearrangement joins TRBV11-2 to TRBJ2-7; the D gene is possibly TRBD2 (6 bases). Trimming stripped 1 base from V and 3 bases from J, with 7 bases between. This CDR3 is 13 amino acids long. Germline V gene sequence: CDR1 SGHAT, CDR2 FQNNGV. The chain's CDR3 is CASSLVGGYEQYF. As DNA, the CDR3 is TGTGCCAGCAGCTTAGTCGGGGGCTACGAGCAGTACTTC.

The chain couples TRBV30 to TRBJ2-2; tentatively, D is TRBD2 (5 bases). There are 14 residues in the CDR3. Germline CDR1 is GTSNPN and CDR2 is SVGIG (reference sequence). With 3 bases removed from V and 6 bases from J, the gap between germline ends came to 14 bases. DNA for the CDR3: TGTGCCTGGAGGACGGGGTTAGCATCCGGGGAGCTGTTTTTT. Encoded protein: CAWRTGLASGELFF.

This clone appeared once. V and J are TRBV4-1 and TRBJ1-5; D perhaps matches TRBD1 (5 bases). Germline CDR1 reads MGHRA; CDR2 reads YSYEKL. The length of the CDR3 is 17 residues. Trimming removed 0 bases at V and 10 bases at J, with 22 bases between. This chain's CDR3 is CASSQDVPGAKLGPQHF. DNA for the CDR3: TGCGCCAGCAGCCAAGATGTCCCCGGGGCCAAGCTCGGACCCCAGCATTTT.

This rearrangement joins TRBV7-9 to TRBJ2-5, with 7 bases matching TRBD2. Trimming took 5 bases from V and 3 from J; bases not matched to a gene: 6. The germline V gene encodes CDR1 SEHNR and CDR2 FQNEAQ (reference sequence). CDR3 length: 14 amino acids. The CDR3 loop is CASSPKLAEETQYF. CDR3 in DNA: TGTGCCAGCAGCCCTAAGCTAGCGGAAGAGACCCAGTACTTC.

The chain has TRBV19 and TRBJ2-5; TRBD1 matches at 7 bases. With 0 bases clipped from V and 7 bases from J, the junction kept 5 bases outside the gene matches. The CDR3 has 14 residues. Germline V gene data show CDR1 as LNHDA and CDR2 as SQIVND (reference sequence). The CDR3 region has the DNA TGTGCCAGTAGTATAGACGGGGACAGTGGGACCCAGTACTTC. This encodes CASSIDGDSGTQYF.

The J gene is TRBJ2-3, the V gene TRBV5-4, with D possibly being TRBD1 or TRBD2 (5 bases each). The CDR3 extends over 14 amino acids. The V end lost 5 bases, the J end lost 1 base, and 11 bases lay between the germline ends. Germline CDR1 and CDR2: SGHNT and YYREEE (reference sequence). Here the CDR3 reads CASSSRDRTDTQYF. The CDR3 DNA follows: TGTGCCAGCAGTTCCCGGGACCGCACAGATACGCAGTATTTT.